This T cell receptor (beta chain) was identified in a study of blood T cells in healthy people across ages. Overall study findings and caveats: PBMCs that were unsorted prevented a conclusive naive versus antigen-experienced comparison. Older age coincided with a roughly linear decline in TCR beta diversity per million T cells.

With a J-beta primer mix and a sample-barcoded 5' primer, a second PCR ran roughly 6 to 11 cycles. Each TCR beta cDNA got a 12-nucleotide random molecular identifier. Using its own MiXCR run on the 5' RACE reads, TCRdb lists one record per CDR3 protein. This sample has over 600,000 distinct CDR3 sequences, with over 40% found just once. The V gene's germline CDR1 is SQVTM and CDR2 ANQGSEA. The CDR3 is 14 residues long. This clonotype was observed a single time. Its specificity is unknown. The junction differs from germline at one of its ends, possibly a read error. The V call is TRBV29-1, the J call TRBJ2-7, with a weak D call TRBD2 (6 bases). The receptor was derived from a man aged 80 or over in good health. The sequencing sample was made of blood. DNA of the CDR3: TGCAGCGTTTTAACTAGCCCGAGCTCCGACGAGCAGTATTTC. Translating gives CSVLTSPSSDEQYF.